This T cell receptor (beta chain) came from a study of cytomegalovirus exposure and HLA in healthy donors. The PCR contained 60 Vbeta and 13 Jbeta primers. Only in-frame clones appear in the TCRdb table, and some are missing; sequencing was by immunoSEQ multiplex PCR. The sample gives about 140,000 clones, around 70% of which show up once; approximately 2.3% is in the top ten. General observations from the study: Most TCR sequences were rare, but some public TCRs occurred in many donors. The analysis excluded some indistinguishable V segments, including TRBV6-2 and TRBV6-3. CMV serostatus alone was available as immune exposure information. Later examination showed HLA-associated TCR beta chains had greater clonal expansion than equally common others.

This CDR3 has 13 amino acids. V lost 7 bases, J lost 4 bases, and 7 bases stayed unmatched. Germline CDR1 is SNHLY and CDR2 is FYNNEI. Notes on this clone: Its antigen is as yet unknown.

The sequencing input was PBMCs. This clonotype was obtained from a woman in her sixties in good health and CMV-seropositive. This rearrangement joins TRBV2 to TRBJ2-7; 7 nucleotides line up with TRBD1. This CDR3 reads CASNDRVFYEQYF. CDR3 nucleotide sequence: TGTGCCAGCAATGACAGGGTCTTTTACGAGCAGTACTTC.